This passage covers 10 T cell receptor beta chains from one sample sequenced in a study of T cell repertoires in aging, cancer and after chemotherapy. The template was genomic DNA from peripheral blood, not RNA. TRB rearrangements spanning V, D and J were amplified using mixed TRB-A/B primers. TCRdb re-derived calls from the multiplex PCR reads in MiXCR, one entry per CDR3 protein. The sample has about 550 distinct CDR3 sequences; about a third are singletons. Sequencing input: blood. The receptors derive from a human donor with a solid tumor.

V usage is TRBV28 and J usage is TRBJ1-2; TRBD1 might be the D (5 bases). This CDR3 has 13 residues. V was trimmed by 6 bases and J by 4 bases, leaving 12 bases between them. CDR1 and CDR2 from the germline V gene are MDHEN and SYDVKM. The CDR3 coding sequence is TGTGCCAGCAGCCGGGGGGGAGGCTATGGCTACACCTTC. This sequence encodes CASSRGGGYGYTF.

On this clonotype itself: Being one base from a much bigger clone, this may be a read error. V is TRBV20-1 and J is TRBJ1-5, with D possibly matching TRBD1 (6 bases). The CDR3 runs to 14 residues. Germline CDR1 DFQATT, CDR2 SNEGSKA (reference sequence). Trimming removed 2 bases at V and 7 bases at J, with 15 bases between. The CDR3 loop reads CSARFMGGVQPQHF. CDR3 bases: TGCAGTGCTAGATTCATGGGGGGCGTGCAGCCCCAGCATTTT.

The chain has TRBV28 and TRBJ2-1; D remains ambiguous. Trimming stripped 5 bases from V and 0 bases from J, with 11 bases between. The germline CDR1 and CDR2 sequences are MDHEN and SYDVKM. The CDR3 has 15 residues. CDR3 coding DNA: TGTGCCAGCAGTATGACACTGAACTCCTACAATGAGCAGTTCTTC. Amino acids: CASSMTLNSYNEQFF.

In this sample, this clonotype turned up a few times. The chain is built from TRBV18 and TRBJ1-5, with a possible D match to TRBD1 (5 bases). Deletions cut 6 bases from V and 6 bases from J, with 18 bases between. The CDR3 is 15 residues long. The V gene's germline CDR1 is KGHSH and CDR2 LQKENI. The CDR3 loop is CASSLGTEKGQPQHF. The CDR3, as DNA: TGTGCCAGCTCGCTCGGGACGGAAAAGGGTCAGCCCCAGCATTTT.

In this sample, this clonotype is large (0.1 to 1%). The V call is TRBV5-6, the J call TRBJ2-7; D gene ambiguous. Trimming shortened V by 0 bases and J by 1 base, and 5 bases separated the two germline ends. This CDR3 has 13 amino acids. Per the germline V gene, CDR1 is SGHDT and CDR2 is YYEEEE. The CDR3 DNA is TGTGCCAGCAGCTTGGGCAGTTCCTACGAGCAGTACTTC. Translation: CASSLGSSYEQYF.

Sample share makes this clonotype large. The chain recombines TRBV27 with TRBJ2-1; D gene unclear. Trimming took off 5 bases at V and 1 base at J, with 12 bases between the two ends. The V gene's germline CDR1 is MNHEY and CDR2 SMNVEV (reference sequence). The CDR3 spans 15 residues. DNA of the CDR3: TGTGCCAGCAGTATCTACTCCGGGTCCTACAATGAGCAGTTCTTC. Its protein is CASSIYSGSYNEQFF.

This clonotype is large within its sample. The CDR3: CASSLELGSYNEQFF. The CDR3 bases are TGTGCCAGCAGTTTAGAACTAGGCAGCTACAATGAGCAGTTCTTC. This rearrangement joins TRBV27 to TRBJ2-1; D perhaps matches TRBD2 (5 bases). Per germline, CDR1 MNHEY and CDR2 SMNVEV (reference sequence). The length of the CDR3 is 15 residues. The V end was cut by 2 bases, the J end by 3 bases, with 11 bases between.

The gene calls are TRBV7-6 and TRBJ1-6, with TRBD1 matching over 7 bases. The CDR3 is 17 residues long. The trim removed 6 bases at V and 2 bases at J, leaving 10 bases unmatched. Germline V gives CDR1 SGHVS, CDR2 FNYEAQ. In DNA, the CDR3 is TGTGCCAGCAGACCAACAGGGGTGAGCGCCTATAATTCACCCCTCCACTTT. Its protein is CASRPTGVSAYNSPLHF.

This clonotype is termed large. The gene calls are TRBV20-1 and TRBJ1-5, with a possible D match to TRBD1 (6 bases). Germline CDR1 DFQATT, CDR2 SNEGSKA (reference sequence). The CDR3 covers 14 residues. V was trimmed by 1 base and J by 7 bases, leaving 14 bases between them. The DNA of the CDR3 is TGCAGTGCTAGAGTCATGGGGGGCGTGCAGCCCCAGCATTTT. It codes for CSARVMGGVQPQHF.

The CDR3 here is CASGLGGPSKHF. CDR3 DNA: TGTGCCAGCGGCCTCGGGGGCCCCTCGAAGCATTTT. This chain joins TRBV6-2 or TRBV6-3 and TRBJ1-5, with D possibly being TRBD1 (6 bases). Per germline, CDR1 MNHEY and CDR2 SVGEGT. There are 12 residues in the CDR3. Trimming stripped 8 bases from V and 14 bases from J, with 19 bases between.